Below are 20 T cell receptor beta chains sequenced from a single sample in a study of blood T cell repertoires in COVID-19. The method was immunoSEQ multiplex PCR; TCRdb's version includes in-frame clones alone and lacks a portion of them. This repertoire shows 400,000 to 450,000 clones, approximately 88% found once; its top ten account for roughly 12%. The material sequenced was peripheral blood. These receptors were taken from a woman between 50 and 59 years old with COVID-19, enrolled during active disease.

The chain has TRBV28 and TRBJ1-4, with D possibly matching TRBD1 (5 bases). CDR3 length equals 14 residues. The germline V gene encodes CDR1 MDHEN and CDR2 SYDVKM. V was clipped by 7 bases and J by 2 bases, with 11 bases between them. CDR3 amino acids: CASNQGGTNEKLFF. CDR3 coding DNA: TGTGCCAGCAATCAGGGTGGTACTAATGAAAAACTGTTTTTT.

The V and J genes are TRBV19 and TRBJ2-5; 9 nucleotides match TRBD1. Germline V gives CDR1 LNHDA, CDR2 SQIVND (reference sequence). The CDR3 length is 16 residues. V dropped 5 bases and J dropped 5; count of bases not matched to a gene: 12. The CDR3 here is CASSEPGTGRTETQYF. CDR3 DNA sequence: TGTGCCAGTAGTGAACCCGGGACAGGGAGGACGGAGACCCAGTACTTC.

This rearrangement joins TRBV7-9 to TRBJ1-2, with D possibly matching TRBD1 (5 bases). There are 15 residues in the CDR3. Trimming shortened V by 1 base and J by 8 bases, and 17 bases separated the two germline ends. Germline values: CDR1 SEHNR, CDR2 FQNEAQ (reference sequence). Written as DNA, the CDR3 is TGTGCCAGCAGCTTAGGGGTCGGGGGAATTGCGGGCTACACCTTC. This encodes CASSLGVGGIAGYTF.

This clone was seen a single time. This rearrangement joins TRBV19 to TRBJ2-7, with D possibly TRBD2 on 6 matching bases. This CDR3 spans 14 amino acids. Trimming took 1 base from V and 3 from J, leaving 10 bases between them. Germline values: CDR1 LNHDA, CDR2 SQIVND (reference sequence). CDR3 sequence: CASSIAQGGYEQYF. In DNA, the CDR3 is TGTGCCAGTAGTATAGCCCAGGGAGGCTACGAGCAGTACTTC. The variable domain in full, completed from reference TRBV19 and TRBJ2-7, reads DGGITQSPKYLFRKEGQNVTLSCEQNLNHDAMYWYRQDPGQGLRLIYYSQIVNDFQKGDIAEGYSVSREKKESFPLTVTSAQKNPTAFYLCASSIAQGGYEQYFGPGTRLTVT.

The chain carries TRBV6-5 and TRBJ1-4; D is unresolved. The germline gives CDR1 MNHEY, CDR2 SVGAGI. This CDR3 region has 14 residues. V lost 10 bases to trimming and J lost 8 bases, with 20 bases between them. The CDR3 loop is CATRFGMSEEKLFF. For the CDR3, the DNA is TGTGCCACCCGATTCGGGATGTCCGAAGAAAAACTGTTTTTT.

The chain recombines TRBV5-1 with TRBJ1-3; TRBD1 matches at 9 bases. The CDR3 consists of 15 residues. CDR1 and CDR2 from the germline V gene are SGHRS and YFSETQ. With 4 bases clipped from V and 0 bases from J, the junction kept 2 bases outside the gene matches. The CDR3 spells CASSGTGSSGNTIYF. The DNA of the CDR3 is TGCGCCAGCAGCGGGACAGGGAGCTCTGGAAACACCATATATTTT. The full variable domain, completed using reference TRBV5-1 and TRBJ1-3, is KAGVTQTPRYLIKTRGQQVTLSCSPISGHRSVSWYQQTPGQGLQFLFEYFSETQRNKGNFPGRFSGRQFSNSRSEMNVSTLELGDSALYLCASSGTGSSGNTIYFGEGSWLTVV.

The CDR3 sequence: CAWSEGGGETQYF. CDR3 DNA sequence: TGTGCCTGGAGTGAGGGCGGAGGGGAGACCCAGTACTTC. The gene calls are TRBV30 and TRBJ2-5; D might be TRBD2 (6 bases). V shed 1 base and J shed 5 bases, with 11 bases lying between them. The CDR3 has 13 amino acids. Per germline, CDR1 GTSNPN and CDR2 SVGIG (reference sequence). Using reference TRBV30 and TRBJ2-5 for the parts outside the CDR3, the full variable domain is SQTIHQWPATLVQPVGSPLSLECTVEGTSNPNLYWYRQAAGRGLQLLFYSVGIGQISSEVPQNLSASRPQDRQFILSSKKLLLSDSGFYLCAWSEGGGETQYFGPGTRLLVL.

The genes are TRBV9 and TRBJ2-3; D might be TRBD1 (5 bases). The CDR3 sequence is 14 residues long. Germline V gene data show CDR1 as SGDLS and CDR2 as YYNGEE. The V and J ends lost 2 bases and 3 bases respectively, with 10 bases between them. The CDR3 spells CASSVQGFTDTQYF. CDR3 DNA: TGTGCCAGCAGCGTCCAGGGCTTTACAGATACGCAGTATTTT.

V gene TRBV5-1 combines with J gene TRBJ1-1; no reliable D call. The CDR3 is 16 residues long. V lost 0 bases and J lost 0, with 12 bases in between. Germline CDR1 SGHRS, CDR2 YFSETQ. CDR3: CASSLASGYMNTEAFF. For the CDR3, the DNA is TGCGCCAGCAGCTTGGCTTCGGGATACATGAACACTGAAGCTTTCTTT.

The V call is TRBV5-6, the J call TRBJ2-3; D gene ambiguous. CDR1 SGHDT and CDR2 YYEEEE come from the germline V gene. The CDR3 has 14 amino acids. The ends were cut back, 4 bases at V and 3 bases at J, with 12 bases in the middle. The chain's CDR3 is CASSRDWATDTQYF. CDR3 nucleotide sequence: TGTGCCAGCAGCCGCGATTGGGCTACAGATACGCAGTATTTT.

The chain uses TRBV20-1 and TRBJ2-3; maybe TRBD1 (5 bases). V gave up 3 bases and J gave up 4 bases, with 14 bases separating them. Germline lookup yields CDR1 DFQATT and CDR2 SNEGSKA (reference sequence). The CDR3 has 14 amino acids. The CDR3 protein is CSASSRVNADTQYF. The CDR3 region has the DNA TGCAGTGCTAGTTCCAGGGTGAATGCAGATACGCAGTATTTT.

This clone was seen a few times. The chain carries TRBV5-1 and TRBJ1-2; TRBD1 aligns across 9 bases. V was clipped by 4 bases and J by 4 bases; unmatched bases: 5. This CDR3 spans 14 amino acids. Germline lookup yields CDR1 SGHRS and CDR2 YFSETQ. The CDR3: CASSTGQGLYGYTF. The CDR3 DNA is TGCGCCAGCAGCACGGGACAGGGCCTCTATGGCTACACCTTC. The entire variable domain, with the rest obtained from reference TRBV5-1 and TRBJ1-2, is as follows: KAGVTQTPRYLIKTRGQQVTLSCSPISGHRSVSWYQQTPGQGLQFLFEYFSETQRNKGNFPGRFSGRQFSNSRSEMNVSTLELGDSALYLCASSTGQGLYGYTFGSGTRLTVV.

The chain employs TRBV12-3 or TRBV12-4 and TRBJ1-1; 9 bases map to TRBD1. Trimming cost V 7 bases and J 3 bases; bases outside gene matches: 3. This CDR3 contains 13 residues. The CDR3 here is CASNDRGDTEAFF. The CDR3 coding sequence is TGTGCCAGCAACGACAGGGGGGACACTGAAGCTTTCTTT.

The chain is built from TRBV14 and TRBJ2-5; D is undetermined. CDR1 and CDR2 (germline): SGHDN, FVKESK. CDR3 length equals 14 residues. Trimming stripped 2 bases from V and 7 bases from J, with 14 bases between. In DNA form, the CDR3 reads TGTGCCAGCAGCCAAATCGGCTCTCGAGGGACCCAGTACTTC. Translated, it gives CASSQIGSRGTQYF.

The chain carries TRBV14 and TRBJ1-2; TRBD1 aligns across 7 bases. Germline trimming cut 4 bases from V and 2 bases from J; bases unmatched to any gene: 10. Germline V gives CDR1 SGHDN, CDR2 FVKESK. The CDR3 loop spans 16 amino acids. The CDR3 DNA sequence: TGTGCCAGCAGCCCTCTCCGGATGACAGGGAACTATGGCTACACCTTC. It specifies CASSPLRMTGNYGYTF.

The chain combines TRBV5-6 with TRBJ1-3; D is unclear. This CDR3 region has 15 residues. V lost 0 bases, J lost 0 bases, and 7 bases lay in between. Per the germline V gene, CDR1 is SGHDT and CDR2 is YYEEEE. The CDR3, as DNA: TGTGCCAGCAGCTTGGGGGCCTTCTCTGGAAACACCATATATTTT. The encoded protein is CASSLGAFSGNTIYF.

This clone was seen a single time. V usage is TRBV5-6 and J usage is TRBJ2-7; maybe TRBD1 (6 bases). V was clipped by 2 bases and J by 3 bases, with 24 bases between them. Looked up from germline, CDR1 is SGHDT and CDR2 is YYEEEE. There are 18 residues in the CDR3. CDR3 sequence (DNA): TGTGCCAGCAGCTTCCGGGACAAAGCACTTCGAGGAGGCTACGAGCAGTACTTC. Its translation is CASSFRDKALRGGYEQYF.

DNA of the CDR3: TGTGCCAGCAGCTCCCGGGACAGGGGGCTCTATGGCTACACCTTC. Translated: CASSSRDRGLYGYTF. This rearrangement joins TRBV11-2 to TRBJ1-2; 12 nucleotides align to TRBD1. The CDR3 contains 15 residues. Germline assignment: CDR1 SGHAT and CDR2 FQNNGV. V was clipped by 4 bases and J by 4 bases; unmatched bases: 4.

This rearrangement joins TRBV2 to TRBJ2-1, with TRBD2 identical over 7 bases. This CDR3 comprises 14 residues. The trim removed 3 bases at V and 7 bases at J, leaving 6 bases unmatched. Looked up from germline, CDR1 is SNHLY and CDR2 is FYNNEI. The CDR3: CASSDGGVMNEQFF. CDR3 DNA sequence: TGTGCCAGCAGTGATGGGGGGGTCATGAATGAGCAGTTCTTC. The whole variable domain, filled in from reference TRBV2 and TRBJ2-1, reads EPEVTQTPSHQVTQMGQEVILRCVPISNHLYFYWYRQILGQKVEFLVSFYNNEISEKSEIFDDQFSVERPDGSNFTLKIRSTKLEDSAMYFCASSDGGVMNEQFFGPGTRLTVL.

This chain connects TRBV5-1 to TRBJ2-3, with 12 bases lining up with TRBD2. In germline, CDR1 is SGHRS, CDR2 YFSETQ. Trimming cost V 0 bases and J 3 bases; bases outside gene matches: 8. The CDR3 contains 18 residues. DNA of the CDR3: TGCGCCAGCAGCTTGGGGACTAGCGGGGCCTCCAGGACAGATACGCAGTATTTT. Protein sequence: CASSLGTSGASRTDTQYF.